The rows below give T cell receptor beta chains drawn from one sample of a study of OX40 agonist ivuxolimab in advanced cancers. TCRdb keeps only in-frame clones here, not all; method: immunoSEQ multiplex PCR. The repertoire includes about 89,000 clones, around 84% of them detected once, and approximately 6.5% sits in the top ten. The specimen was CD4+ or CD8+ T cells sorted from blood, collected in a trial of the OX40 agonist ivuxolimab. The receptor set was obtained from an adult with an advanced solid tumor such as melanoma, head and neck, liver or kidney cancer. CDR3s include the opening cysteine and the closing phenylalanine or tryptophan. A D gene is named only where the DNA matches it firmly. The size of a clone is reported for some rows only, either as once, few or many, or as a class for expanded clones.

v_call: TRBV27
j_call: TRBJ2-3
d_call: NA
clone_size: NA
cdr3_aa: CASSFTSIGTDTQYF
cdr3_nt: TGTGCCAGCAGTTTCACTAGCATTGGCACAGATACGCAGTATTTT

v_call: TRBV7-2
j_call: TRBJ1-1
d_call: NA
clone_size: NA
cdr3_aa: CASSLIQWGRNTEAFF
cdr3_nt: TGTGCCAGCAGCTTAATTCAGTGGGGTCGGAACACTGAAGCTTTCTTT

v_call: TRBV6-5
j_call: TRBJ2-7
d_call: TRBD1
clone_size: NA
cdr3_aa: CASSWEDRGEQYF
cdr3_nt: TGTGCCAGCAGTTGGGAGGACAGGGGCGAGCAGTACTTC

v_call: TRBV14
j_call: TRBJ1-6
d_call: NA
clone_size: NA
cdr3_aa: CASSPYGRVPLHF
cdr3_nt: TGTGCCAGCAGCCCATATGGCAGGGTACCCCTCCACTTT

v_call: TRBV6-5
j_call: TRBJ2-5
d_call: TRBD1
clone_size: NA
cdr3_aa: CASSYRDRATEETQYF
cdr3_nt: TGTGCCAGCAGCTACCGGGACAGGGCGACCGAGGAGACCCAGTACTTC

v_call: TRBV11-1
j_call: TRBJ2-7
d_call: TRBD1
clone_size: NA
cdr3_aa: CASRYRGDSYEQYF
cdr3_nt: TGTGCCAGCAGATACAGGGGGGACTCCTACGAGCAGTACTTC

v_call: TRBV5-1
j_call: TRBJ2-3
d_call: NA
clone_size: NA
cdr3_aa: CASSLGYRTDTQYF
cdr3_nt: TGCGCCAGCAGCCTGGGGTACCGCACAGATACGCAGTATTTT

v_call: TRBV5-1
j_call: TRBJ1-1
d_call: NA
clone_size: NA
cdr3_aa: CASRFSLDLNTEAFF
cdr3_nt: TGCGCCAGCAGGTTCTCTCTTGACCTGAACACTGAAGCTTTCTTT

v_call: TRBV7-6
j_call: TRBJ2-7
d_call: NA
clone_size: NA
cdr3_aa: CASSLDHREQYF
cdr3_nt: TGTGCCAGCAGCTTAGATCACCGGGAGCAGTACTTC

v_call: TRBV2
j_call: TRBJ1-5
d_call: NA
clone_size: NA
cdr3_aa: CASSEDESQYQPQHF
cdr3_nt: TGTGCCAGCAGTGAAGATGAGAGCCAATATCAGCCCCAGCATTTT

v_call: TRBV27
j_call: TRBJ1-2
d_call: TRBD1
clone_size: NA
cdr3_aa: CASSRLGQSGGYTF
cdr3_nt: TGTGCCAGCAGCAGATTGGGACAGTCGGGTGGCTACACCTTC

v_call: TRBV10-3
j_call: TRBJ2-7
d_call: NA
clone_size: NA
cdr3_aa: CAISPGTAGGYEQYF
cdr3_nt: TGTGCCATCAGCCCAGGGACAGCCGGGGGCTACGAGCAGTACTTC

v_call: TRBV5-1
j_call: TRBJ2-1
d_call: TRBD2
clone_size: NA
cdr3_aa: CASSLFSGSLNEQFF
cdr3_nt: TGCGCCAGCAGCTTGTTTAGCGGGAGCCTTAATGAGCAGTTCTTC

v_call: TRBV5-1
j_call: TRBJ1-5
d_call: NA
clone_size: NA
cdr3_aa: CASSPPRAKQPQHF
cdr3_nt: TGCGCCAGCAGCCCCCCGCGGGCGAAGCAGCCCCAGCATTTT

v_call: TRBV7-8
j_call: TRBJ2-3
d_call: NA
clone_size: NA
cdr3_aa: CASSYTDTQYF
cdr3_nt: TGTGCCAGCTCTTACACAGATACACAGTATTTT

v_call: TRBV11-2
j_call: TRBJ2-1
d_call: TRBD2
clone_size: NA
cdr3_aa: CASSWEAGGFSYNEQFF
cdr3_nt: TGTGCCAGCAGCTGGGAAGCGGGGGGTTTCTCCTACAATGAGCAGTTCTTC

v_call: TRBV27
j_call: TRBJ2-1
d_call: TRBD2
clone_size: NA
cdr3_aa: CASSLRGLAGGNEQFF
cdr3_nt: TGTGCCAGCAGTTTACGGGGACTAGCGGGGGGGAATGAGCAGTTCTTC

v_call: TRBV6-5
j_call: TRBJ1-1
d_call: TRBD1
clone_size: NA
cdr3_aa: CASRRTGGLTEAFF
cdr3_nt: TGTGCCAGCAGAAGAACAGGGGGACTCACTGAAGCTTTCTTT

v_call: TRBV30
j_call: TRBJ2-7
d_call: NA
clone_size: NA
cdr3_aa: CAWSRGPRYEQYF
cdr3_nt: TGTGCCTGGAGTCGAGGTCCGCGATACGAGCAGTACTTC

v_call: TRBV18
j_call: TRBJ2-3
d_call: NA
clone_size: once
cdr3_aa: CASSPPTTDTQYF
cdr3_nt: TGTGCCAGCTCACCACCTACCACAGATACGCAGTATTTT

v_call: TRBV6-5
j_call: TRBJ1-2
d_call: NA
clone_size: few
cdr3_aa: CASSRGSGYTF
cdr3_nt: TGTGCCAGCAGCAGGGGATCTGGCTACACCTTC

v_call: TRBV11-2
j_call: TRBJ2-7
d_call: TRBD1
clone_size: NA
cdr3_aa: CASSQRQGIHEQYF
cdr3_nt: TGTGCCAGCAGCCAACGACAGGGAATCCACGAGCAGTACTTC

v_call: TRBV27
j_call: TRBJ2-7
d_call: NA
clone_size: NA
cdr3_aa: CASSFRRASEQYF
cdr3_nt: TGTGCCAGCAGTTTTCGGAGGGCCTCCGAGCAGTACTTC

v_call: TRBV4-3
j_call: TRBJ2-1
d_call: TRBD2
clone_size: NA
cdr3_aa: CASSQQYSGSASNEQFF
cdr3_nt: TGCGCCAGCAGCCAACAATATAGCGGGAGTGCTTCAAATGAGCAGTTCTTC

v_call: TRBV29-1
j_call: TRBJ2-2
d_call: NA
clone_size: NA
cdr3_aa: CSVEDLKQGGNTGELFF
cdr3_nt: TGCAGCGTTGAAGATCTGAAACAGGGAGGAAACACCGGGGAGCTGTTTTTT

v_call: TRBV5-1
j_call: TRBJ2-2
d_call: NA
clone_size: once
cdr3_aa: CASSSGVDPGELFF
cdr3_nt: TGCGCCAGCAGCTCGGGCGTGGACCCCGGGGAGCTGTTTTTT

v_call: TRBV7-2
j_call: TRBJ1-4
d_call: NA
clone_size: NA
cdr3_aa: CASSLEGSRGKLFF
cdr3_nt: TGTGCCAGCAGCTTAGAGGGTTCGAGGGGAAAACTGTTTTTT

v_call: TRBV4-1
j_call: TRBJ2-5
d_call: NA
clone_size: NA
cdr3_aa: CASSRQEWVETQYF
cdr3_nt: TGCGCCAGCAGCCGCCAGGAGTGGGTTGAGACCCAGTACTTC

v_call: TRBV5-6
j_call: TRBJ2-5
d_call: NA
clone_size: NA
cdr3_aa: CASSLESVGRRETQYF
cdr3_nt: TGTGCCAGCAGCTTGGAGTCGGTCGGCAGGCGAGAGACCCAGTACTTC

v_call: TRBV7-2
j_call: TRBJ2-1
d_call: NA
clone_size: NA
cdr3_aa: CASSSQGVGLVSYNEQFF
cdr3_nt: TGTGCCAGCAGCTCGCAGGGAGTGGGGCTAGTTTCCTACAATGAGCAGTTCTTC

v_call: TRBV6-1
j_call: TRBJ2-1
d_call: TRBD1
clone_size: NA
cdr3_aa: CASRGTVSNEQFF
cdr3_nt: TGTGCCAGCAGGGGGACAGTCTCCAATGAGCAGTTCTTC

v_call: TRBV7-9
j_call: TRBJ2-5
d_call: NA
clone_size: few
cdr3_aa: CASSFEGETQYF
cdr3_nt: TGTGCCAGCAGCTTTGAGGGGGAGACCCAGTACTTC

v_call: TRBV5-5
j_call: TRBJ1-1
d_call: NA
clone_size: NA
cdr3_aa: CASSMELNTEAFF
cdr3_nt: TGTGCCAGCAGCATGGAACTCAACACTGAAGCTTTCTTT

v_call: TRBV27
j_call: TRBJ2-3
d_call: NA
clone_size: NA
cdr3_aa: CASSEIGDTQYF
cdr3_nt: TGTGCCAGCAGTGAAATTGGAGATACGCAGTATTTT

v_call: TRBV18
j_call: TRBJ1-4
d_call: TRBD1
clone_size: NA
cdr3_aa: CASSPRQGAYEKLFF
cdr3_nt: TGTGCCAGCTCACCCCGACAGGGGGCCTATGAAAAACTGTTTTTT

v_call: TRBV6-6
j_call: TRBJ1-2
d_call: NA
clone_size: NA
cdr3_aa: CASSEGPTYGYTF
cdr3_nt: TGTGCCAGCAGTGAGGGGCCCACCTATGGCTACACCTTC

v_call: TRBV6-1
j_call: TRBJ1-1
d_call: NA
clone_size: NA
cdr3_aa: CASSGWTANTEAFF
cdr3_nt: TGTGCCAGCAGTGGTTGGACAGCAAACACTGAAGCTTTCTTT

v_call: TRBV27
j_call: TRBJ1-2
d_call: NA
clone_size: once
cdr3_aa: CASSLRWGSLTHYGYTF
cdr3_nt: TGTGCCAGCAGTTTAAGGTGGGGTTCGCTGACTCACTATGGCTACACCTTC

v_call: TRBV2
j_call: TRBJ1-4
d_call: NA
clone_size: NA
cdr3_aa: CASSEGQRDEKLFF
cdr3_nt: TGTGCCAGCAGTGAAGGGCAGAGGGATGAAAAACTGTTTTTT

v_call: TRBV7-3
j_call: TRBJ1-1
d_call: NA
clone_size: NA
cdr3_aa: CASSLGRATEAFF
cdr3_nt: TGTGCCAGCAGCTTAGGAAGGGCCACTGAAGCTTTCTTT

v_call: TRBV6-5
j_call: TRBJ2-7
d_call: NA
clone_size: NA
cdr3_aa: CASSYGSATYEQYF
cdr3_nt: TGTGCCAGCAGTTACGGGTCTGCAACCTACGAGCAGTACTTC

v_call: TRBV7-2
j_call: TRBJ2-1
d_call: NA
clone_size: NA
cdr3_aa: CASSRRPPLNNEQFF
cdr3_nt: TGTGCCAGCAGCCGACGACCCCCTCTGAACAATGAGCAGTTCTTC

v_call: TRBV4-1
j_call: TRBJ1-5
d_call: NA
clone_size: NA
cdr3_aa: CASSQVPGRGGLSNQPQHF
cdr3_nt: TGCGCCAGCAGCCAAGTTCCGGGACGTGGGGGCCTTAGCAATCAGCCCCAGCATTTT

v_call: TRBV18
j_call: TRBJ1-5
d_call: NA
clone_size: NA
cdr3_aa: CASSPPDSLGNQPQHF
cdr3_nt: TGTGCCAGCTCACCACCGGACAGTTTGGGCAATCAGCCCCAGCATTTT

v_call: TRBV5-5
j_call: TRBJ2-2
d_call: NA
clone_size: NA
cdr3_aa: CASSWDLDTGELFF
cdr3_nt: TGTGCCAGCAGTTGGGACTTAGACACCGGGGAGCTGTTTTTT

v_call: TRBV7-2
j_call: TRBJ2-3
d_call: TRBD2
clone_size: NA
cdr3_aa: CASSWRESSTDTQYF
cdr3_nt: TGTGCCAGCAGCTGGCGGGAGTCTAGCACAGATACGCAGTATTTT

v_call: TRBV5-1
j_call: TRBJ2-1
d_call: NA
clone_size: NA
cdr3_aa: CASSPVGSYNEQFF
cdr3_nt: TGCGCCAGCAGCCCCGTGGGCTCCTACAATGAGCAGTTCTTC

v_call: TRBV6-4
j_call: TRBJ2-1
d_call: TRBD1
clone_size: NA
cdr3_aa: CASSSPGQSDEQFF
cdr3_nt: TGTGCCAGCAGTTCACCGGGACAGAGCGATGAGCAGTTCTTC

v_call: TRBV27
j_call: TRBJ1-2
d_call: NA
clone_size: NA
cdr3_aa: CASSFGQFYGYTF
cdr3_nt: TGTGCCAGCAGTTTCGGACAGTTCTATGGCTACACCTTC

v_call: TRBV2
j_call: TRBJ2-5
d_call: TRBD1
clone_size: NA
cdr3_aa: CASTGTGETQYF
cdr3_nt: TGTGCCAGCACAGGGACAGGGGAGACCCAGTACTTC